Presented here are 30 T cell receptor beta chains from one specimen sequenced in a study of T cell changes during pregnancy in multiple sclerosis. Sequenced by immunoSEQ multiplex PCR; TCRdb stores in-frame clones only, minus some. Among approximately 51,000 clones, roughly 94% were seen once, and the ten largest hold 0.58%. Sequences were derived from CD4+ T cells from peripheral blood mononuclear cells, sampled in the second trimester of pregnancy. These receptor sequences come from a female donor with multiple sclerosis, enrolled in a pregnancy study.

This chain connects TRBV5-6 to TRBJ1-6; D is perhaps TRBD1 (5 bases). Germline V CDR1 and CDR2: SGHDT, YYEEEE. This CDR3 is 15 amino acids long. The ends were cut back, 1 base at V and 5 bases at J, with 10 bases in the middle. The CDR3 sequence: CASSLNSGNNSPLHF. CDR3 nucleotides: TGTGCCAGCAGCTTGAATTCAGGGAATAATTCACCCCTCCACTTT.

V usage is TRBV6-6 and J usage is TRBJ2-7, with D uncertain. This CDR3 has 13 residues. V shed 10 bases and J shed 3 bases, with 16 bases lying between them. CDR1 is MNHNY and CDR2 is SVGAGI in the germline V gene (reference sequence). In DNA, the CDR3 is TGTGCCACCGCGAGGCCCCCTGTCTACGAGCAGTACTTC. This codes for CATARPPVYEQYF.

The chain joins TRBV10-3 to TRBJ2-5; 10 bases align to TRBD2. Germline trimming cut 1 base from V and 3 bases from J; bases unmatched to any gene: 5. This CDR3 comprises 16 residues. Germline values: CDR1 ENHRY, CDR2 SYGVKD. The CDR3 region is CAISELKRGGEETQYF. The CDR3 nucleotides are TGTGCCATCAGTGAGTTAAAGCGGGGGGGCGAAGAGACCCAGTACTTC.

This chain uses TRBV4-3 with TRBJ1-2; TRBD1 aligns across 8 bases. Germline V gives CDR1 LGHNA, CDR2 YSLEER. This CDR3 spans 16 amino acids. V was pared by 0 bases and J by 2 bases, with 5 bases of the junction left unmatched. The CDR3 protein is CASSQERAGGNYGYTF. As DNA, the CDR3 is TGCGCCAGCAGCCAAGAGCGGGCAGGGGGCAACTATGGCTACACCTTC.

The chain combines TRBV7-9 with TRBJ1-5; no clear D gene. CDR3 size: 19 residues. Germline V gene lookup returns CDR1 SEHNR and CDR2 FQNEAQ (reference sequence). V dropped 8 bases and J dropped 0 bases, with 26 bases sitting between them. The CDR3 coding sequence is TGTGCCAGCCAGCAGCTTCCGGCCGGAGGTCTTTATAGCAATCAGCCCCAGCATTTT. Its protein is CASQQLPAGGLYSNQPQHF.

This chain uses TRBV5-1 with TRBJ2-7, with D possibly matching TRBD2 (5 bases). Per germline, CDR1 SGHRS and CDR2 YFSETQ. The CDR3 is 14 residues long. V lost 1 base, J lost 2 bases, and 10 bases lay in between. CDR3 DNA: TGCGCCAGCAGCTTGTCAGGTAGCGCCTACGAGCAGTACTTC. Translating it yields CASSLSGSAYEQYF.

The V and J genes are TRBV5-1 and TRBJ2-1, with 8 bases lining up with TRBD2. The CDR3 consists of 18 residues. The germline V gene encodes CDR1 SGHRS and CDR2 YFSETQ. V lost 2 bases and J lost 4; bases outside the gene matches: 14. The DNA of the CDR3 is TGCGCCAGCAGCTTAGGACTAGCCCCCGGTCGTCCGTACAATGAGCAGTTCTTC. Translated, it gives CASSLGLAPGRPYNEQFF.

J is TRBJ1-1 and V is TRBV30, with TRBD1 as a possible D gene (6 bases). This CDR3 is 15 amino acids long. The V and J ends lost 1 base and 4 bases respectively, with 16 bases between them. Germline CDR1 GTSNPN, CDR2 SVGIG (reference sequence). CDR3 sequence (DNA): TGTGCCTGGAGTGCCGGGGGGCGCCGGGGCACTGAAGCTTTCTTT. Translating it yields CAWSAGGRRGTEAFF. The complete variable domain, with remaining parts taken from reference TRBV30 and TRBJ1-1, reads SQTIHQWPATLVQPVGSPLSLECTVEGTSNPNLYWYRQAAGRGLQLLFYSVGIGQISSEVPQNLSASRPQDRQFILSSKKLLLSDSGFYLCAWSAGGRRGTEAFFGQGTRLTVV.

The chain combines TRBV5-1 with TRBJ1-2; 8 bases line up with TRBD1. The V gene's germline CDR1 is SGHRS and CDR2 YFSETQ. The CDR3 extends over 11 amino acids. With 8 bases clipped from V and 8 bases from J, the junction kept 5 bases outside the gene matches. The CDR3 DNA follows: TGCGCCAGGGACAGGGAAGGCGGCTACACCTTC. It encodes CARDREGGYTF.

This clone was counted once. The CDR3 DNA reads as TGTGCCAGCAGTTTGTTAGGGGCTAACTATGGCTACACCTTC. This translates into CASSLLGANYGYTF. The V and J genes are TRBV27 and TRBJ1-2; D is possibly TRBD1 (5 bases). The CDR3 runs 14 residues. Deletions cut 3 bases from V and 0 bases from J, with 8 bases between. CDR1 is MNHEY and CDR2 is SMNVEV in the germline V gene (reference sequence).

The V gene is TRBV7-8, the J gene TRBJ1-5; maybe TRBD1 (6 bases). Germline V gives CDR1 SGHVS, CDR2 FQNEAQ. V lost 5 bases to trimming and J lost 3 bases, with 11 bases between them. This CDR3 is 14 amino acids long. CDR3 nucleotide sequence: TGTGCCAGCAGCCTCGGACAGTACAATCAGCCCCAGCATTTT. Protein sequence: CASSLGQYNQPQHF.

The chain uses TRBV5-5 and TRBJ2-5, with 7 bases identical to TRBD1. Trimming took 4 bases from V and 1 from J; bases not matched to a gene: 4. From germline, CDR1 is SGHKS and CDR2 YYEKEE (reference sequence). The CDR3 runs to 14 residues. CDR3 region: CASSPGQLQETQYF. In DNA, the CDR3 is TGTGCCAGCAGCCCGGGACAGCTCCAAGAGACCCAGTACTTC.

This clone is a singleton in its sample. DNA of the CDR3: TGTGCCAGCAGCTTAGCCGGACTGGAGCAGTACTTC. It codes for CASSLAGLEQYF. The chain is built from TRBV7-8 and TRBJ2-7, with D maybe TRBD2 (5 bases). Germline CDR1 reads SGHVS; CDR2 reads FQNEAQ. Trimming stripped 0 bases from V and 7 bases from J, with 7 bases between. There are 12 residues in the CDR3.

This sequence joins TRBV11-3 and TRBJ1-3, with no clear D. CDR1 is SGHNT, CDR2 YENEEA, per germline. V was cut by 4 bases and J by 4 bases, with 8 bases left in between. This CDR3 comprises 13 residues. In nucleotides, the CDR3 is TGTGCCAGCAGCTCCGGCGGCGGAAACACCATATATTTT. It yields the protein CASSSGGGNTIYF.

This chain connects TRBV7-3 to TRBJ2-3, with 8 bases aligning to TRBD2. This CDR3 has 16 amino acids. Germline-derived CDR1 and CDR2 are SGHTA and FQGTGA. V trimming: 3 bases; J trimming: 1 base; junction bases outside the gene matches: 6. The CDR3 region is CASSFQAGGGTDTQYF. CDR3 coding DNA: TGTGCCAGCAGCTTCCAGGCGGGGGGAGGCACAGATACGCAGTATTTT. The variable domain in full, with the rest retrieved from reference TRBV7-3 and TRBJ2-3, is GAGVSQTPSNKVTEKGKYVELRCDPISGHTALYWYRQSLGQGPEFLIYFQGTGAADDSGLPNDRFFAVRPEGSVSTLKIQRTERGDSAVYLCASSFQAGGGTDTQYFGPGTRLTVL.

This clone has just one count. The chain has TRBV18 and TRBJ1-1; D not certain. The CDR3 has 17 residues. V was clipped by 1 base and J by 3 bases, with 18 bases between them. Per the germline V gene, CDR1 is KGHSH and CDR2 is LQKENI. CDR3 sequence reads: CASSPLSPGTGDTEAFF. The CDR3 DNA reads as TGTGCCAGCTCACCACTTTCCCCGGGAACCGGGGACACTGAAGCTTTCTTT.

V usage is TRBV5-8 and J usage is TRBJ2-2; D is undetermined. Germline values: CDR1 SGHTS, CDR2 YDEGEE. The germline V and J ends were trimmed by 1 base and 4 bases, with 11 bases remaining between them. The CDR3 loop spans 15 amino acids. CDR3 coding DNA: TGTGCCAGCAGCTTGCGGGTTTCGGTCACCGGGGAGCTGTTTTTT. Translating gives CASSLRVSVTGELFF.

The V gene is TRBV7-2, the J gene TRBJ2-3, with 8 bases fitting TRBD2. Germline V lookup: CDR1 SGHTA, CDR2 FQGNSA. V lost 2 bases, J lost 6 bases, and 4 bases stayed unmatched. This CDR3 contains 14 residues. CDR3 bases: TGTGCCAGCAGCTTATACGGGGGGGCCGATACGCAGTATTTT. Encoded protein: CASSLYGGADTQYF. The complete variable domain, with remaining parts taken from reference TRBV7-2 and TRBJ2-3, reads GAGVSQSPSNKVTEKGKDVELRCDPISGHTALYWYRQSLGQGLEFLIYFQGNSAPDKSGLPSDRFSAERTGGSVSTLTIQRTQQEDSAVYLCASSLYGGADTQYFGPGTRLTVL.

This clone appeared a few times. The V gene is TRBV19, the J gene TRBJ1-2; 11 bases map to TRBD1. Germline CDR1 is LNHDA and CDR2 is SQIVND (reference sequence). Losses at the gene ends were 3 bases for V and 4 bases for J; bases not matched to a gene: 4. CDR3 size: 15 residues. The CDR3 nucleotides are TGTGCCAGTAGTATTGCCGGGACAGGGGGCTATGGCTACACCTTC. Protein: CASSIAGTGGYGYTF.

CDR3 coding DNA: TGTGCCAGCAGCTTAAATTCAGGGGCGGGTAATTCACCCCTCCACTTT. Protein product: CASSLNSGAGNSPLHF. The rearrangement uses TRBV9 and TRBJ1-6; D possibly corresponds to TRBD1 (6 bases). Trimming took 4 bases from V and 6 from J, leaving 17 bases between them. Germline CDR1 and CDR2: SGDLS and YYNGEE. The CDR3 spans 16 residues. Complete variable domain (other parts from reference TRBV9 and TRBJ1-6): DSGVTQTPKHLITATGQRVTLRCSPRSGDLSVYWYQQSLDQGLQFLIQYYNGEERAKGNILERFSAQQFPDLHSELNLSSLELGDSALYFCASSLNSGAGNSPLHFGNGTRLTVT.

The chain's CDR3 is CASRPPTGEYEQYF. The CDR3, as DNA: TGCGCCAGCAGACCGCCGACAGGGGAGTACGAGCAGTACTTC. V is TRBV4-3 and J is TRBJ2-7, with 8 bases matching TRBD1. Per germline, CDR1 LGHNA and CDR2 YSLEER. V was pared by 6 bases and J by 4 bases, with 8 bases of the junction left unmatched. This CDR3 has 14 residues.

The chain uses TRBV10-3 and TRBJ2-5; 12 bases are a match to TRBD2. Germline assignment: CDR1 ENHRY and CDR2 SYGVKD. This CDR3 has 15 residues. With V trimmed by 4 bases and J by 5 bases, 5 bases remained unmatched. CDR3 amino acids: CAISGGLAGPETQYF. CDR3 in DNA: TGTGCCATCAGTGGCGGACTAGCGGGGCCGGAGACCCAGTACTTC.

V is TRBV19 and J is TRBJ1-1, with 8 positions matching TRBD1. Germline V lookup: CDR1 LNHDA, CDR2 SQIVND (reference sequence). J lost 5 bases, V lost 6 bases, and 23 bases had no gene match. The CDR3 consists of 19 residues. Here the CDR3 reads CASSRTTPDRVRSRTEAFF. The DNA of the CDR3 is TGTGCCAGTAGCCGAACGACTCCGGACAGGGTGAGGAGTCGGACTGAAGCTTTCTTT.

Of note for this clone: Compared with germline, one end of the junction differs, possibly owing to a read error. The genes are TRBV4-2 and TRBJ2-1, with D uncertain. The CDR3 loop spans 17 amino acids. Germline CDR1 LGHNA, CDR2 YNFKEQ. CDR3 sequence: CASSQDRYGGSSNEQFF. The CDR3 DNA is TGTGCCAGCAGCCAAGATCGGTACGGCGGATCCTCCAATGAGCAGTTCTTC.

V and J are TRBV30 and TRBJ1-2; 10 bases fit TRBD1. Germline assignment: CDR1 GTSNPN and CDR2 SVGIG (reference sequence). This CDR3 has 16 amino acids. The V and J ends lost 2 bases and 7 bases, in that order; junction bases with no gene match: 13. The DNA for the CDR3 is TGTGCCTGGAGTAGTTTACCGGGGACAGGGGATTCTGGCTACACCTTC. This translates into CAWSSLPGTGDSGYTF. The complete variable domain, with remaining parts taken from reference TRBV30 and TRBJ1-2, reads SQTIHQWPATLVQPVGSPLSLECTVEGTSNPNLYWYRQAAGRGLQLLFYSVGIGQISSEVPQNLSASRPQDRQFILSSKKLLLSDSGFYLCAWSSLPGTGDSGYTFGSGTRLTVV.

This chain connects TRBV7-2 to TRBJ2-5, with 9 bases lining up with TRBD2. This CDR3 region has 17 residues. The V gene's germline CDR1 is SGHTA and CDR2 FQGNSA. V lost 4 bases to trimming and J lost 1 base; unmatched junction nucleotides: 10. This chain's CDR3 is CASSSRLAGDLQETQYF. The CDR3, as DNA: TGTGCCAGCAGCTCCCGGTTAGCGGGGGACCTCCAAGAGACCCAGTACTTC.

CDR3 sequence: CASSVGPGLDTEAFF. CDR3 DNA sequence: TGTGCCAGCAGCGTAGGGCCGGGTTTGGACACTGAAGCTTTCTTT. The V and J genes are TRBV9 and TRBJ1-1, with D unresolved. Looked up from germline, CDR1 is SGDLS and CDR2 is YYNGEE. Trimming left V 0 bases short and J 3 bases short, with 12 bases between. The CDR3 consists of 15 residues.

The rearrangement uses TRBV7-3 and TRBJ2-7, with D tentatively TRBD2 (5 bases). Looked up from germline, CDR1 is SGHTA and CDR2 is FQGTGA. The V end lost 5 bases, the J end lost 4 bases, and 18 bases lay between the germline ends. This CDR3 region has 15 residues. DNA for the CDR3: TGTGCCAGCAGCGACACTCCTAGCCCGAGATACGAGCAGTACTTC. Amino acids: CASSDTPSPRYEQYF.

V gene TRBV6-6 combines with J gene TRBJ1-2; 9 nucleotides line up with TRBD1. Germline V gives CDR1 MNHNY, CDR2 SVGAGI (reference sequence). The CDR3 covers 15 residues. V lost 7 bases to trimming and J lost 7 bases; unmatched junction nucleotides: 13. The CDR3 DNA reads as TGTGCCAGCACTCCCCGGGGCGGGACAGGGCTTGGCTACACCTTC. Encoded protein: CASTPRGGTGLGYTF.

V gene TRBV15 combines with J gene TRBJ1-5; TRBD1 matches 9 bases. The CDR3 runs to 15 residues. The V and J ends lost 0 bases and 6 bases, in that order; junction bases with no gene match: 3. Germline CDR1 is LNHNV and CDR2 is YYDKDF (reference sequence). The CDR3 loop reads CATSRDLTGGQPQHF. The CDR3 nucleotides read TGTGCCACCAGCAGAGATTTGACAGGGGGTCAGCCCCAGCATTTT.